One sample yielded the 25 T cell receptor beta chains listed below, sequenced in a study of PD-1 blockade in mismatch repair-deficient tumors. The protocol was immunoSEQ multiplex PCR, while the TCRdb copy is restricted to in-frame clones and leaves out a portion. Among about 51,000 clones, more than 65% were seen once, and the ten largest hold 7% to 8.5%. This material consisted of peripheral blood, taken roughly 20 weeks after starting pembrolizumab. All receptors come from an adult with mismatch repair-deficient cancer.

CDR3 bases: TGCAGCGTCCCCGACCCGGGGCCCGGGGAGCTGTTTTTT. It encodes CSVPDPGPGELFF. This chain joins TRBV29-1 and TRBJ2-2; D tentatively fits TRBD1 or TRBD2 (5 bases each). Germline CDR1 reads SQVTM; CDR2 reads ANQGSEA. V was pared by 6 bases and J by 6 bases, with 14 bases between. This CDR3 spans 13 amino acids.

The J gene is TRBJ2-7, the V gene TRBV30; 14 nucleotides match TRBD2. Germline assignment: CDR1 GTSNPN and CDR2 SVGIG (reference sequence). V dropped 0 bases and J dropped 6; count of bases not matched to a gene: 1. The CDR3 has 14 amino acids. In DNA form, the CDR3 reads TGTGCCTGGAGTGTAGGACTAGCGGGAGGCGAGCAGTACTTC. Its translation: CAWSVGLAGGEQYF.

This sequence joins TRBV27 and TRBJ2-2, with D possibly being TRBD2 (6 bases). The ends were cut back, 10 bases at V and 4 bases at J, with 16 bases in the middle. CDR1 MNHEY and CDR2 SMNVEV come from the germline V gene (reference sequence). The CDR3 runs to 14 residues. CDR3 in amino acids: CATRRDSLTGELFF. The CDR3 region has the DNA TGTGCCACCCGCCGGGACTCACTCACCGGGGAGCTGTTTTTT.

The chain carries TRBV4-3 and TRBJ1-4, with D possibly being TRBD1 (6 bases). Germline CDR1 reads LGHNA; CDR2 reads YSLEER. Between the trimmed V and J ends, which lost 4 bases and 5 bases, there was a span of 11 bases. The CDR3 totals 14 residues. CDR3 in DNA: TGCGCCAGCAGCCGGGACACGTCAAATGAAAAACTGTTTTTT. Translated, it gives CASSRDTSNEKLFF.

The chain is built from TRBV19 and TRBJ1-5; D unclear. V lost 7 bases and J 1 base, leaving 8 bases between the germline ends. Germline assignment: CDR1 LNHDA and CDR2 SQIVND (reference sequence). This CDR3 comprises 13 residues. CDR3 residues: CASTTMSNQPQHF. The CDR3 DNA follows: TGTGCCAGTACCACAATGAGCAATCAGCCCCAGCATTTT.

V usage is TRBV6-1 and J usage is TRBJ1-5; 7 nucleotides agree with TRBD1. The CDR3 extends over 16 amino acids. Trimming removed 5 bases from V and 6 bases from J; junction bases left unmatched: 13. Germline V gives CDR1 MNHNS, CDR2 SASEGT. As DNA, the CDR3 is TGTGCCAGCAGTAAAGTACAGGGGATGGGTCGTCAGCCCCAGCATTTT. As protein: CASSKVQGMGRQPQHF.

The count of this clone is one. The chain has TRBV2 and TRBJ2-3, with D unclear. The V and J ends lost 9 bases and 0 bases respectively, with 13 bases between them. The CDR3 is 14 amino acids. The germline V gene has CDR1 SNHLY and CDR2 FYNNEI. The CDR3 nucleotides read TGTGCCAGTAGTAGTACGACTAGCACAGATACGCAGTATTTT. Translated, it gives CASSSTTSTDTQYF.

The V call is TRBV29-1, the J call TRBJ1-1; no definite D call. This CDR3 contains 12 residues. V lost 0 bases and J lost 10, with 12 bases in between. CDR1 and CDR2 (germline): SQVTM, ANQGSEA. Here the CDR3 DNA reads TGCAGCGTTGAAGACCAAGGTGGAAGAGCTTTCTTT. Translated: CSVEDQGGRAFF.

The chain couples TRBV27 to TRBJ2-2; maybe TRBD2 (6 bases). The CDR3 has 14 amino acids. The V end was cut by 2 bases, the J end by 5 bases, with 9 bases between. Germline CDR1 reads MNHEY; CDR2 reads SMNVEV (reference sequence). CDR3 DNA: TGTGCCAGCAGTTTAGTGCGGGGAACCGGGGAGCTGTTTTTT. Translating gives CASSLVRGTGELFF.

This CDR3 is CASQAGEAVTGELFF. CDR3 DNA sequence: TGTGCCAGCCAAGCGGGAGAAGCGGTCACCGGGGAGCTGTTTTTT. The chain is built from TRBV5-4 and TRBJ2-2; 8 bases line up with TRBD2. The CDR3 consists of 15 residues. V was clipped by 7 bases and J by 4 bases; unmatched bases: 9. Per the germline V gene, CDR1 is SGHNT and CDR2 is YYREEE (reference sequence).

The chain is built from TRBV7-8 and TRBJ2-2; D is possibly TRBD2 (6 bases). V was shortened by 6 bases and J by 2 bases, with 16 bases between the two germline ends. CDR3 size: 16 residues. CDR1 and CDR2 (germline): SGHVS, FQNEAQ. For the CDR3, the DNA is TGTGCCAGCAGGCGGACCGGGACTTCAAACACCGGGGAGCTGTTTTTT. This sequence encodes CASRRTGTSNTGELFF.

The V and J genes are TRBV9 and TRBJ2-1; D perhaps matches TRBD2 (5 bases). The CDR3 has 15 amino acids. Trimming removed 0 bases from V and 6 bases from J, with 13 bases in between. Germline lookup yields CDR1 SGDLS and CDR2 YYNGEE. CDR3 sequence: CASSVDTSGGNEQFF. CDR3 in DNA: TGTGCCAGCAGCGTAGATACAAGCGGTGGCAATGAGCAGTTCTTC. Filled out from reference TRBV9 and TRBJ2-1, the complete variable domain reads DSGVTQTPKHLITATGQRVTLRCSPRSGDLSVYWYQQSLDQGLQFLIQYYNGEERAKGNILERFSAQQFPDLHSELNLSSLELGDSALYFCASSVDTSGGNEQFFGPGTRLTVL.

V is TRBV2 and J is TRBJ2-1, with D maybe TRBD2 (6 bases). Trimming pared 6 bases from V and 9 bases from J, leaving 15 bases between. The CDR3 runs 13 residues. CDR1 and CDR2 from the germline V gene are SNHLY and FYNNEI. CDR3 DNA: TGTGCCAGCAGCCCGCGGGGCCTCGGTGAGCAGTTCTTC. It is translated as CASSPRGLGEQFF.

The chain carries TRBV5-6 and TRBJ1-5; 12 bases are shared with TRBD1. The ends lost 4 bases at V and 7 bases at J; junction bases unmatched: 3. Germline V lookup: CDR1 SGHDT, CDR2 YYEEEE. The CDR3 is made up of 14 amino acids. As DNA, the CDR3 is TGTGCCAGCAGCCGGGACAGGGGGCCCCAGCCCCAGCATTTT. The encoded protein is CASSRDRGPQPQHF.

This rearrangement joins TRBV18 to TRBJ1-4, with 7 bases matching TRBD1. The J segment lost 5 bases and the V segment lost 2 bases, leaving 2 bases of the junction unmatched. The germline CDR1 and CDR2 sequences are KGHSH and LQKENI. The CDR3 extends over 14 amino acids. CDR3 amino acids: CASSPETGNEKLFF. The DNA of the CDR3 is TGTGCCAGCTCACCAGAGACAGGGAATGAAAAACTGTTTTTT. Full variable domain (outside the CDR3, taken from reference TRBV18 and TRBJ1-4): NAGVMQNPRHLVRRRGQEARLRCSPMKGHSHVYWYRQLPEEGLKFMVYLQKENIIDESGMPKERFSAEFPKEGPSILRIQQVVRGDSAAYFCASSPETGNEKLFFGSGTQLSVL.

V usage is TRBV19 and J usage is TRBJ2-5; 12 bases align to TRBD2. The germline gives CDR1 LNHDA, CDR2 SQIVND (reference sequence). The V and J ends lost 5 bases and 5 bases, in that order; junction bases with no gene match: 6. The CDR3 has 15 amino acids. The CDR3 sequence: CASSLAGGPRETQYF. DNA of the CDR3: TGTGCCAGTAGTCTAGCGGGAGGGCCGCGTGAGACCCAGTACTTC.

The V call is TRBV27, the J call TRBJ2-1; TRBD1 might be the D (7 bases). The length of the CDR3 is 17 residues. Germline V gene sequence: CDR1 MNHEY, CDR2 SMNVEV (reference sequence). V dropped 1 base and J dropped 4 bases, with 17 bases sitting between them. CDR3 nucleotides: TGTGCCAGCAGTTTATTTTTGGGCAGGGGGGCATACAATGAGCAGTTCTTC. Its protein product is CASSLFLGRGAYNEQFF.

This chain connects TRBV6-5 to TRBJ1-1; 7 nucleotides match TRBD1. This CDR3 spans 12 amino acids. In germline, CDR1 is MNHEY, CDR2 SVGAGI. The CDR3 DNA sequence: TGTGGGACAGGTGGCCGGAACACTGAAGCTTTCTTT. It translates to CGTGGRNTEAFF.

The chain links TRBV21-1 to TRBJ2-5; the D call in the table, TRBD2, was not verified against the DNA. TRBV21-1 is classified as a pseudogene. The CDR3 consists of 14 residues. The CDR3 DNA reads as TGTGCCAGCAGCAATGGCGGGAGGGACCGGACCCAGTACTTC. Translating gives CASSNGGRDRTQYF.

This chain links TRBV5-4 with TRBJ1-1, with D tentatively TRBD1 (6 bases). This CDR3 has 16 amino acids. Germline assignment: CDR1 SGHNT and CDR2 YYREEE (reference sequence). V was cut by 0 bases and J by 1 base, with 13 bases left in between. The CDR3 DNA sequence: TGTGCCAGCAGCTTGGGGGGGGCCCAAGGGAACACTGAAGCTTTCTTT. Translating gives CASSLGGAQGNTEAFF.

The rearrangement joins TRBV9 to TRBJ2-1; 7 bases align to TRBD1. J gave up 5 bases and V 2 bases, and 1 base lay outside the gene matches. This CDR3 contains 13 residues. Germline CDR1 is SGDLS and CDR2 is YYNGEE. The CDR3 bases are TGTGCCAGCAGCGTGGGACAGAACAATGAGCAGTTCTTC. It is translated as CASSVGQNNEQFF. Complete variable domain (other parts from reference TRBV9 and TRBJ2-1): DSGVTQTPKHLITATGQRVTLRCSPRSGDLSVYWYQQSLDQGLQFLIQYYNGEERAKGNILERFSAQQFPDLHSELNLSSLELGDSALYFCASSVGQNNEQFFGPGTRLTVL.

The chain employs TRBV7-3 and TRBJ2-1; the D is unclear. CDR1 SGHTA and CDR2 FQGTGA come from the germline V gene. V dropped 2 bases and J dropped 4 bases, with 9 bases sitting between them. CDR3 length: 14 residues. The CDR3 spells CASSLLGAYNEQFF. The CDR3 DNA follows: TGTGCCAGCAGCTTACTTGGCGCGTACAATGAGCAGTTCTTC.

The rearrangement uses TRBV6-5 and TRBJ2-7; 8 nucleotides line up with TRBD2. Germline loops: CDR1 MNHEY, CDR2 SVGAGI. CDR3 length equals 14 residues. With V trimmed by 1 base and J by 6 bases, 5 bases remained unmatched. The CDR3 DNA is TGTGCCAGCAGTTACTGGGGCGGGGGGCGCGAGCAGTACTTC. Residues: CASSYWGGGREQYF.

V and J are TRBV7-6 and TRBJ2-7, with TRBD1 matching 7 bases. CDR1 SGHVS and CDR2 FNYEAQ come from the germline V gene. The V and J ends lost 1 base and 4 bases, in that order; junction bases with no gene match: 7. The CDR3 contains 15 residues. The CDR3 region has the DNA TGTGCCAGCAGCTTAGGACGGGACAGTCGATACGAGCAGTACTTC. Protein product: CASSLGRDSRYEQYF.

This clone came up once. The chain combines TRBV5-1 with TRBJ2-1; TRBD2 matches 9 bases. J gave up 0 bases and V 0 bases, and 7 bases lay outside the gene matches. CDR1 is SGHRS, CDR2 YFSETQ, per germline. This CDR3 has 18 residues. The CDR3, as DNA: TGCGCCAGCAGCTTGGCCGATAGCGGGAGAAGCTCCTACAATGAGCAGTTCTTC. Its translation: CASSLADSGRSSYNEQFF.